This T cell receptor (beta chain) emerged from a study of blood T cell repertoires in COVID-19. This clone was picked up a small number of times. Seattle patients were enrolled while actively infected and followed longitudinally. This CDR3 contains 14 residues. Looked up from germline, CDR1 is SGHRS and CDR2 is YFSETQ. Germline trimming cut 6 bases from V and 5 bases from J; bases unmatched to any gene: 7. In the source study's methods: The authors estimated nucleated cell counts from reference gene primer amplification. Profiled with immunoSEQ multiplex PCR; TCRdb holds only in-frame clones, not every one. The V and J calls and clone size are taken from that table; D and trimming were inferred from the DNA. This sample has 200,000 to 300,000 clones, with roughly 79% found just once.

The source material was peripheral blood. This receptor was identified in a woman older than 75 with COVID-19, enrolled during active disease. V gene TRBV5-1 combines with J gene TRBJ2-3; 9 bases are shared with TRBD2. CDR3 in amino acids: CASTGGGVRDTQYF. The CDR3 bases are TGCGCCAGCACAGGCGGGGGGGTTCGAGATACGCAGTATTTT.